Presented here are 25 T cell receptor beta chains from one specimen sequenced in a study of human T cells and chemical hapten exposure. Using its own MiXCR run on the RACE reads, TCRdb lists one record per CDR3 protein. This table holds just under 350,000 distinct CDR3 sequences, 6% to 8.5% found once. Time point meaning: patch test 1, 2 weeks after DPC sensitization. The treatment: therapeutic diphenylcyclopropenone sensitization with weekly scalp DPC. The material sequenced was whole blood, taken in connection with sensitization to the hapten diphenylcyclopropenone (DPC). The receptors here all came from a woman aged 18 to 35 with alopecia areata. Some clones in this sample may be carry-over from other donors' samples.

The table lists this clonotype with many counts. The chain recombines TRBV28 with TRBJ2-3; the match to TRBD2 covers 11 bases. Germline-derived CDR1 and CDR2 are MDHEN and SYDVKM. The ends lost 8 bases at V and 4 bases at J; junction bases unmatched: 11. The CDR3 has 16 residues. CDR3 residues: CASGLLAGGQADTQYF. The CDR3 DNA follows: TGTGCCAGCGGCCTTTTAGCGGGGGGGCAAGCAGATACGCAGTATTTT.

This clonotype was counted only a few times. V and J are TRBV7-9 and TRBJ1-1; D gene ambiguous. CDR1 is SEHNR, CDR2 FQNEAQ, per germline (reference sequence). V was clipped by 1 base and J by 8 bases, with 11 bases between them. The CDR3 runs to 13 residues. CDR3 residues: CASSLEAGLEAFF. CDR3 coding DNA: TGTGCCAGCAGCTTAGAGGCGGGGTTGGAAGCTTTCTTT.

At least ten counts were recorded for this clonotype. The rearrangement joins TRBV7-6 to TRBJ1-1; 8 nucleotides agree with TRBD1. V lost 0 bases, J lost 3 bases, and 12 bases stayed unmatched. CDR3 length: 18 residues. Germline V lookup: CDR1 SGHVS, CDR2 FNYEAQ. CDR3: CASSLAISLGQGYTEAFF. CDR3 DNA: TGTGCCAGCAGCTTAGCAATATCCCTTGGACAGGGCTACACTGAAGCTTTCTTT.

The gene calls are TRBV12-3 or TRBV12-4 and TRBJ2-3, with TRBD1 matching 7 bases. The ends lost 6 bases at V and 6 bases at J; junction bases unmatched: 3. The CDR3 is 12 amino acids. The chain's CDR3 is CASRMTGDTQYF. In DNA form, the CDR3 reads TGTGCCAGCAGGATGACAGGGGATACGCAGTATTTT.

This clonotype was picked up many times. This chain connects TRBV6-2 or TRBV6-3 to TRBJ2-3, with D perhaps matching TRBD1 (5 bases). Germline CDR1 reads MNHEY; CDR2 reads SVGEGT. Trimming removed 2 bases from V and 3 bases from J, with 15 bases in between. This CDR3 has 16 residues. CDR3 DNA sequence: TGTGCCAGCAGTTACCTTGCAGGGCTTAGGACAGATACGCAGTATTTT. Amino acid sequence: CASSYLAGLRTDTQYF.

At least ten counts were recorded for this clonotype. In nucleotides, the CDR3 is TGTGCCAGCAGTCAGACAGACACTGAAGCTTTCTTT. Its translation: CASSQTDTEAFF. The chain is built from TRBV6-5 and TRBJ1-1, with D possibly being TRBD1 (5 bases). This CDR3 spans 12 amino acids. Germline CDR1 and CDR2: MNHEY and SVGAGI. Trimming cost V 5 bases and J 3 bases, with 7 bases left between them.

This clonotype turned up a few times. The chain combines TRBV5-4 with TRBJ2-1, with D hard to call. Trimming removed 0 bases from V and 7 bases from J, with 11 bases in between. CDR3 length: 14 residues. Germline V gives CDR1 SGHNT, CDR2 YYREEE (reference sequence). The CDR3 DNA reads TGTGCCAGCAGCTTGGCCGGGCCAGAAAATGAGCAGTTCTTC. Translated, it gives CASSLAGPENEQFF.

This clonotype was recorded at least ten times. The chain recombines TRBV6-2 or TRBV6-3 with TRBJ2-1, with 7 nucleotides matching TRBD2. V was pared by 2 bases and J by 0 bases, with 7 bases of the junction left unmatched. Looked up from germline, CDR1 is MNHEY and CDR2 is SVGEGT. This CDR3 spans 17 amino acids. The CDR3 region is CASSYRLASASYNEQFF. CDR3 sequence (DNA): TGTGCCAGCAGTTACCGACTAGCTTCTGCCTCCTACAATGAGCAGTTCTTC.

The V call is TRBV5-1, the J call TRBJ2-1, with a possible D match to TRBD1 (7 bases). Trimming cost V 2 bases and J 6 bases, with 15 bases left between them. The CDR3 contains 15 residues. Germline V gene sequence: CDR1 SGHRS, CDR2 YFSETQ. CDR3 in amino acids: CASSFSGGTRNEQFF. The CDR3 DNA reads as TGCGCCAGCAGCTTCTCAGGGGGGACACGCAATGAGCAGTTCTTC.

This clonotype was counted a few times. The chain carries TRBV4-2 and TRBJ1-6; no clear D. This CDR3 is built from 15 residues. With 0 bases removed from V and 5 bases from J, the gap between germline ends came to 8 bases. Germline lookup yields CDR1 LGHNA and CDR2 YNFKEQ. Here the CDR3 reads CASSQDGQDNSPLHF. DNA for the CDR3: TGTGCCAGCAGCCAAGATGGGCAGGATAATTCACCCCTCCACTTT.

There are many counts of this clonotype. The chain joins TRBV20-1 to TRBJ1-1; D is unclear. The V gene's germline CDR1 is DFQATT and CDR2 SNEGSKA (reference sequence). V dropped 5 bases and J dropped 7 bases, with 14 bases sitting between them. The CDR3 extends over 12 amino acids. The CDR3 reads CSADDEGLEAFF. The CDR3 nucleotides are TGCAGTGCTGATGATGAGGGCCTTGAAGCTTTCTTT.

A few counts support this clonotype. The rearrangement links TRBV3-1 to TRBJ1-6; D remains unclear. Germline V CDR1 and CDR2: LGHDT, YNNKEL (reference sequence). Trimming took off 3 bases at V and 2 bases at J, with 26 bases between the two ends. CDR3 size: 21 residues. For the CDR3, the DNA is TGTGCCAGCAGCCAGGAATCCGAATTAGGAGTGGTGGGCGCCTATAATTCACCCCTCCACTTT. Residues: CASSQESELGVVGAYNSPLHF.

This sequence joins TRBV10-3 and TRBJ2-3; tentatively, D is TRBD1 (6 bases). The CDR3 length is 12 residues. CDR1 is ENHRY and CDR2 is SYGVKD in the germline V gene. Deletions cut 8 bases from V and 2 bases from J, with 8 bases between. The CDR3 reads CAIGGDTDTQYF. The CDR3 coding sequence is TGTGCCATCGGGGGCGACACAGATACGCAGTATTTT.

This clonotype turned up a few times. The chain employs TRBV3-1 and TRBJ1-1; 7 bases align to TRBD1. This CDR3 comprises 13 residues. Germline trimming cut 3 bases from V and 4 bases from J; bases unmatched to any gene: 2. Germline CDR1 LGHDT, CDR2 YNNKEL (reference sequence). The CDR3 reads CASSQSGGTEAFF. In nucleotides, the CDR3 is TGTGCCAGCAGCCAGTCAGGGGGCACTGAAGCTTTCTTT.

There are a few counts of this clonotype. The chain links TRBV29-1 to TRBJ1-2; 7 bases align to TRBD1. Germline V gene sequence: CDR1 SQVTM, CDR2 ANQGSEA. The CDR3 contains 11 residues. Trimming took 4 bases from V and 6 from J; bases not matched to a gene: 2. The CDR3 DNA sequence: TGCAGCGTTGTACAGGGGCATGGCTACACCTTC. Encoded protein: CSVVQGHGYTF.

The chain carries TRBV7-8 and TRBJ1-5; perhaps TRBD1 as D (5 bases). The CDR3 runs 16 residues. CDR1 and CDR2 (germline): SGHVS, FQNEAQ. Deletions cut 4 bases from V and 5 bases from J, with 18 bases between. CDR3 DNA: TGTGCCAGCAGCTCCTTAGGAGGGACTGAATATCAGCCCCAGCATTTT. It specifies CASSSLGGTEYQPQHF. Using reference TRBV7-8 and TRBJ1-5 for the parts outside the CDR3, the full variable domain is GAGVSQSPRYKVAKRGQDVALRCDPISGHVSLFWYQQALGQGPEFLTYFQNEAQLDKSGLPSDRFFAERPEGSVSTLKIQRTQQEDSAVYLCASSSLGGTEYQPQHFGDGTRLSIL.

Many counts were recorded for this clonotype. The V call is TRBV29-1, the J call TRBJ2-7; D perhaps matches TRBD2 (7 bases). V lost 6 bases, J lost 5 bases, and 14 bases lay in between. CDR1 and CDR2 (germline): SQVTM, ANQGSEA. This CDR3 spans 12 amino acids. DNA for the CDR3: TGCAGCGTCCAGGGCGGGGGCGACGAGCAGTACTTC. This sequence encodes CSVQGGGDEQYF.

V is TRBV4-3 and J is TRBJ2-7; D gene uncertain. This CDR3 has 13 residues. Germline values: CDR1 LGHNA, CDR2 YSLEER. The V and J ends lost 2 bases and 2 bases respectively, with 7 bases between them. CDR3 sequence: CASSQMAAYEQYF. Written as DNA, the CDR3 is TGCGCCAGCAGCCAAATGGCTGCCTACGAGCAGTACTTC.

This chain joins TRBV4-2 and TRBJ1-2; a possible D gene is TRBD1 (5 bases). Germline V gene sequence: CDR1 LGHNA, CDR2 YNFKEQ. V lost 0 bases to trimming and J lost 6 bases, with 17 bases between them. The CDR3 is made up of 16 amino acids. CDR3 residues: CASSQDRPGPADGYTF. In DNA form, the CDR3 reads TGTGCCAGCAGCCAAGACCGGCCAGGGCCAGCGGATGGCTACACCTTC.

This clonotype was detected a few times. The chain combines TRBV11-2 with TRBJ2-3; 8 bases agree with TRBD2. J was trimmed by 5 bases and V by 7 bases; bases with no gene match: 5. CDR3 length: 13 amino acids. Germline CDR1 and CDR2: SGHAT and FQNNGV. The CDR3 nucleotides are TGTGCCAGCACCCTGGCGGGGGGAGATACGCAGTATTTT. Amino acid sequence: CASTLAGGDTQYF.

This clonotype has more than one count but fewer than ten. V usage is TRBV12-3 or TRBV12-4 and J usage is TRBJ1-1, with D hard to call. V lost 3 bases to trimming and J lost 4 bases, with 18 bases between them. This CDR3 has 16 residues. CDR3 region: CASSFPIGSEGTEAFF. CDR3 DNA sequence: TGTGCCAGCAGTTTCCCGATTGGGTCCGAGGGCACTGAAGCTTTCTTT.

This clonotype came up many times. The chain recombines TRBV4-3 with TRBJ2-3; D perhaps matches TRBD2 (6 bases). Germline assignment: CDR1 LGHNA and CDR2 YSLEER. Trimming cost V 1 base and J 3 bases, with 17 bases left between them. The CDR3 loop spans 17 amino acids. The CDR3 region is CASSQAHRDLGTDTQYF. In nucleotides, the CDR3 is TGCGCCAGCAGCCAAGCCCACCGGGACTTGGGGACAGATACGCAGTATTTT.

This clonotype was seen repeatedly, ten times or more. This chain uses TRBV2 with TRBJ2-7; 9 bases match TRBD2. With 6 bases clipped from V and 2 bases from J, the junction kept 5 bases outside the gene matches. Germline lookup yields CDR1 SNHLY and CDR2 FYNNEI. This CDR3 is built from 14 residues. CDR3 DNA: TGTGCCAGCAGGATAGCGGGGGAGGCCTACGAGCAGTACTTC. Translated: CASRIAGEAYEQYF.

This clonotype was counted only a few times. This chain connects TRBV5-1 to TRBJ2-1; no reliable D call. Germline assignment: CDR1 SGHRS and CDR2 YFSETQ. The germline V and J ends were trimmed by 0 bases and 6 bases, with 10 bases remaining between them. The CDR3 is 14 amino acids. This CDR3 reads CASSLGSMPNEQFF. The DNA for the CDR3 is TGCGCCAGCAGCTTGGGGTCCATGCCCAATGAGCAGTTCTTC.

This clonotype was counted ten times or more. The rearrangement joins TRBV7-2 to TRBJ2-4, with D possibly called TRBD1 or TRBD2 (5 bases each). Trimming stripped 4 bases from V and 15 bases from J, with 16 bases between. The V gene's germline CDR1 is SGHTA and CDR2 FQGNSA. The CDR3 extends over 12 amino acids. CDR3 DNA: TGTGCCAGCAGCTCATCAACCGGGACCTGGTACTTC. Translated, it gives CASSSSTGTWYF.